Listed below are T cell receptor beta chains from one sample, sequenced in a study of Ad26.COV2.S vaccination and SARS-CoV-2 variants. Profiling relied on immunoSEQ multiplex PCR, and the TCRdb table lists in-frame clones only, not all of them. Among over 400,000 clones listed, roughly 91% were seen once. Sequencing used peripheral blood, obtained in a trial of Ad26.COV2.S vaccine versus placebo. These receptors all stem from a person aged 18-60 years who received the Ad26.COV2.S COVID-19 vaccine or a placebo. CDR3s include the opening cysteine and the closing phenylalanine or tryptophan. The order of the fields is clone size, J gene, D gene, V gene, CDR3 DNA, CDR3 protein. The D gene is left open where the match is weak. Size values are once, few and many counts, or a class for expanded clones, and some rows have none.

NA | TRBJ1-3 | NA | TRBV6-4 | TGTGCCAGCAGGGTGTTCAGGGGAATTGGTGGAAACACCATATATTTT | CASRVFRGIGGNTIYF
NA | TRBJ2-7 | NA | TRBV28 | TGTGCCAGCAGCTCGCCTAGAAGCTCCTACGAGCAGTACTTC | CASSSPRSSYEQYF
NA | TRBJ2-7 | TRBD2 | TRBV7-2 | TGTGCCAGCAGCTTAGGTCGGGGGGGCTACGAGCAGTACTTC | CASSLGRGGYEQYF
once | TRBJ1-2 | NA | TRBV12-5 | TGTGCTAGTGGTCCAGCCCGGGGTAACTATGGCTACACCTTC | CASGPARGNYGYTF
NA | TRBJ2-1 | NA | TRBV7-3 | TGTGCCAGCAGCTCCTCGTCTCGTGGTGAGCAGTTCTTC | CASSSSSRGEQFF
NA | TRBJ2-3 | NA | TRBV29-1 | TGCAGCGTTGAAGATCGGGGTACAGATACGCAGTATTTT | CSVEDRGTDTQYF
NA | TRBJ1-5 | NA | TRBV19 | TGTGCCAGTATCCCCCGGGGGGGATTAGGCAATCAGCCCCAGCATTTT | CASIPRGGLGNQPQHF
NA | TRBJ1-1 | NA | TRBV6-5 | TGTGCCAGCACCTCTGGTGGAACTGAAGCTTTCTTT | CASTSGGTEAFF
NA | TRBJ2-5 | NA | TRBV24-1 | TGTGCCACCAGTGACCCAGACAGGGAGACCCAGTACTTC | CATSDPDRETQYF
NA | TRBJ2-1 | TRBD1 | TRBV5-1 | TGCGCCAGCAGCTTTCCGGGACAGTACTACAATGAGCAGTTCTTC | CASSFPGQYYNEQFF
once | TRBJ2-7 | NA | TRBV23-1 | TGCGCCAGCAGTCATAGGACTGCGACCTACGAGCAGTACTTC | CASSHRTATYEQYF
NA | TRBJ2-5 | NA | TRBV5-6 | TGTGCCAGCAGCTTGCGGGAACTGACTAGAGAGACCCAGTACTTC | CASSLRELTRETQYF
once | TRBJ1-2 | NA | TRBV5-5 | TGTGCCAGCAATCGCGGGGATAGTAACTATGGCTACACCTTC | CASNRGDSNYGYTF
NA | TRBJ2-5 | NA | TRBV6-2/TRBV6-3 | TGTGCCAGCAGTTACTCGACGGCCGGGGGAGAGACCCAGTACTTC | CASSYSTAGGETQYF
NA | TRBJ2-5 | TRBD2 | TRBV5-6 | TGTGCCAGCAGCAGCGAACTAGCGATCGAAGAGACCCAGTACTTC | CASSSELAIEETQYF
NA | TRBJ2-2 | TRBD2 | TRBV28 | TGTGCCAGCAGTTTTTTAGCGGGAGCGGGCACCGGGGAGCTGTTTTTT | CASSFLAGAGTGELFF
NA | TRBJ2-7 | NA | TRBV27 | TGTGCCAGCAGTCCTCCGGGACTCGGGCCCTACGAGCAGTACTTC | CASSPPGLGPYEQYF